What follows is one T cell receptor (beta chain) and its context. This record belongs to a study of blood T cell repertoires in COVID-19. In the source study's methods: Reference gene primers were amplified, and this amplification served to estimate nucleated cell counts. Assay: immunoSEQ multiplex PCR; the TCRdb copy retains only in-frame clones and omits some. That table is the source of V, J and clone size, and D and trimming were worked out from the DNA. There are about 270,000 clones in the sample; around 91% occur only once, and 2% to 2.5% lies in the top ten. Participants reported their clinical history, and cohort assignment relied on those reports. Material for sequencing was PBMCs or T cells enriched from blood (not recorded which). This sequence was found in a woman in her late teens or twenties who had recovered from COVID-19.

CDR3 residues: CASSLPQVNLAGANYNEQFF. For the CDR3, the DNA is TGCGCCAGCAGCCTCCCCCAGGTGAACCTAGCGGGGGCCAACTACAATGAGCAGTTCTTC. This chain connects TRBV4-1 to TRBJ2-1, with 10 nucleotides matching TRBD2. The length of the CDR3 is 20 residues. The trim removed 4 bases at V and 3 bases at J, leaving 18 bases unmatched. Per the germline V gene, CDR1 is MGHRA and CDR2 is YSYEKL.